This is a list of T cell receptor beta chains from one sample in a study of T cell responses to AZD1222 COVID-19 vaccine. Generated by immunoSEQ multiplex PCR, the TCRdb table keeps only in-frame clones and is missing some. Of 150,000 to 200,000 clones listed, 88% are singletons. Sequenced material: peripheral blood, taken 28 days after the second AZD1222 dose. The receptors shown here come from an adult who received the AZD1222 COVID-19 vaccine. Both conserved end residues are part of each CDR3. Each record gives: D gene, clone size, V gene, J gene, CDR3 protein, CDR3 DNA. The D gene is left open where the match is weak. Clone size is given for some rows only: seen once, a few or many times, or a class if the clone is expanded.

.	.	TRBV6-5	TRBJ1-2	CASRRSEGVGYGYTF	TGTGCCAGCAGACGCAGCGAGGGGGTCGGCTATGGCTACACCTTC
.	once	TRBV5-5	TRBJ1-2	CASSFNDSPIGGYTF	TGTGCCAGCAGCTTTAATGACAGCCCAATCGGCGGCTACACCTTC
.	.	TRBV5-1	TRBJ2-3	CASSFPGRTDTQYF	TGCGCCAGCAGCTTCCCCGGCCGCACAGATACGCAGTATTTT
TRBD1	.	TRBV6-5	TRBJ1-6	CASSPGQGEISPLHF	TGTGCCAGCAGTCCCGGACAGGGTGAGATTTCACCCCTCCACTTT
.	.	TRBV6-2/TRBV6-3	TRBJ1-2	CASSMIGSYGYTF	TGTGCCAGCAGCATGATCGGATCCTATGGCTACACCTTC
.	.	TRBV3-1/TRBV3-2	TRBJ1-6	CASSQDSGANSPLHF	TGTGCCAGCAGCCAAGATTCAGGTGCCAATTCACCCCTCCACTTT
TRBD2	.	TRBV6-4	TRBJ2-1	CASSDSSRGGRNEQFF	TGTGCCAGCAGTGACTCGTCCCGGGGGGGCCGAAATGAGCAGTTCTTC
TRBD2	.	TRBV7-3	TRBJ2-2	CASSERGGLTGELFF	TGTGCCAGCAGCGAGCGGGGGGGCCTCACCGGGGAGCTGTTTTTT
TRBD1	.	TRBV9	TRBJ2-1	CASTGTGRGEQFF	TGTGCCAGCACCGGGACAGGTAGAGGTGAGCAGTTCTTC
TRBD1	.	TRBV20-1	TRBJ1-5	CSASQGAGQPQHF	TGCAGTGCTAGTCAGGGGGCGGGACAGCCCCAGCATTTT
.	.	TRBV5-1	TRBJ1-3	CASSLDVLSSGNTIYF	TGCGCCAGCAGCTTGGACGTGTTGAGCTCTGGAAACACCATATATTTT
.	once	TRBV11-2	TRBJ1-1	CASSLDRQGQRAFF	TGTGCCAGCAGCTTAGATCGGCAGGGGCAGAGGGCTTTCTTT
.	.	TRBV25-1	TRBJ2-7	CASSRVGEQYF	TGTGCCAGCAGCCGGGTTGGCGAGCAGTACTTC
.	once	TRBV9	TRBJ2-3	CASSVETYTDTQYF	TGTGCCAGCAGCGTAGAGACGTACACAGATACGCAGTATTTT
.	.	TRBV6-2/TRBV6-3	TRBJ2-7	CASSSGAYEQYF	TGTGCCAGCAGTTCGGGGGCCTACGAGCAGTACTTC
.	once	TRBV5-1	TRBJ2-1	CASSLVWGQDNEQFF	TGCGCCAGCAGCTTGGTCTGGGGGCAGGATAATGAGCAGTTCTTC
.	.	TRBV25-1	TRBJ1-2	CASKGDGNYGYTF	TGTGCCAGCAAGGGAGATGGTAACTATGGCTACACCTTC
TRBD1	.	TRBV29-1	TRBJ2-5	CSVGQGGGETQYF	TGCAGCGTCGGACAGGGGGGGGGAGAGACCCAGTACTTC
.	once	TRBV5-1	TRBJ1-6	CASSLPAGTEATPLHF	TGCGCCAGCAGCCTGCCCGCCGGGACGGAGGCGACACCCCTCCACTTT
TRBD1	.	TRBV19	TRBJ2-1	CASKNRGSSYNEQFF	TGTGCCAGTAAGAACAGGGGGAGCTCCTACAATGAGCAGTTCTTC
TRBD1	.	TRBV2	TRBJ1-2	CASSRDRQDYGYTF	TGTGCCAGCTCTCGGGACAGGCAAGACTATGGCTACACCTTC
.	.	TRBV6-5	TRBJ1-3	CASSKTGSSGNTIYF	TGTGCCAGCAGTAAAACAGGGTCCTCTGGAAACACCATATATTTT
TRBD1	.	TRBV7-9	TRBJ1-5	CASSLTGTGLLRGQPQHF	TGTGCCAGCAGCTTAACCGGGACAGGACTCCTACGAGGTCAGCCCCAGCATTTT
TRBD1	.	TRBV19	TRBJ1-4	CASRLTGGLEKLFF	TGTGCCAGTAGACTGACAGGGGGTCTTGAAAAACTGTTTTTT
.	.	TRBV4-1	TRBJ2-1	CASSQGVAGLLSHEQFF	TGCGCCAGCAGCCAAGGGGTGGCAGGGTTGCTTTCCCATGAGCAGTTCTTC
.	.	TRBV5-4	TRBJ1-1	CASSLYGAGSEAFF	TGTGCCAGCAGCTTGTACGGGGCGGGATCTGAAGCTTTCTTT
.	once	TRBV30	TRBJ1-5	CAWSQEGNQPQHF	TGTGCCTGGAGTCAAGAGGGCAATCAGCCCCAGCATTTT
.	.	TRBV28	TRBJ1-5	CASTTGRGPQHF	TGTGCCAGCACGACGGGGCGGGGGCCCCAGCATTTT
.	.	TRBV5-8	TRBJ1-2	CASSAPDQGWYGYTF	TGTGCCAGCAGCGCCCCTGATCAGGGGTGGTATGGCTACACCTTC
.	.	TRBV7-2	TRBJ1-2	CASRIQVGGPNYGYTF	TGTGCCAGCCGGATACAAGTTGGGGGACCTAACTATGGCTACACCTTC
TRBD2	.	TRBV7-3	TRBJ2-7	CASSPSGGAYEQYF	TGTGCCAGCAGTCCCAGCGGGGGCGCCTACGAGCAGTACTTC
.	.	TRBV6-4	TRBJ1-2	CASSWTDYGYTF	TGTGCCAGCAGTTGGACAGATTATGGCTACACCTTC
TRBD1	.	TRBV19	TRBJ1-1	CASSGTVNTEAFF	TGTGCCAGTAGTGGGACAGTGAACACTGAAGCTTTCTTT
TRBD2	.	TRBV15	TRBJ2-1	CATSTPPGLVVHEQFF	TGTGCCACCAGCACCCCCCCGGGACTAGTGGTCCATGAGCAGTTCTTC
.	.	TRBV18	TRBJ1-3	CASSPNPSGNTIYF	TGTGCCAGCTCACCAAACCCCTCTGGAAACACCATATATTTT
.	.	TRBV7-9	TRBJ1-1	CASSLDTGQLEAFF	TGTGCCAGCAGCTTAGACACTGGACAGCTTGAAGCTTTCTTT
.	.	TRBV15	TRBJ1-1	CATSGANEAFF	TGTGCCACCAGCGGTGCAAATGAAGCTTTCTTT
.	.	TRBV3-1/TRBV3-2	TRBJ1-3	CASSLALYSGNTIYF	TGTGCCAGCAGCCTGGCCTTGTACTCTGGAAACACCATATATTTT
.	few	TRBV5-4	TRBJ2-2	CASSLAGGTGELFF	TGTGCCAGCAGCTTGGCGGGCGGCACCGGGGAGCTGTTTTTT
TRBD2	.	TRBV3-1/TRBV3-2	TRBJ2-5	CASSQGSGGAEETQYF	TGTGCCAGCAGCCAAGGTAGCGGGGGGGCCGAAGAGACCCAGTACTTC
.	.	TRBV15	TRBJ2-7	CATSRVGAGAWVYEQYF	TGTGCCACCAGCAGAGTTGGGGCAGGGGCGTGGGTCTACGAGCAGTACTTC
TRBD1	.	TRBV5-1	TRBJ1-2	CASSLAGTGSYGYTF	TGCGCCAGCAGCTTGGCCGGGACAGGCAGCTATGGCTACACCTTC
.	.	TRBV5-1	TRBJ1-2	CASSFDSLYGYTF	TGCGCCAGCAGCTTTGACAGCCTCTATGGCTACACCTTC
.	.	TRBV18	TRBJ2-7	CASSAAGVYEQYF	TGTGCCAGCTCAGCCGCAGGGGTCTACGAGCAGTACTTC
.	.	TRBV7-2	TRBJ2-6	CASSLFSNSGANVLTF	TGTGCCAGCAGCTTATTCAGCAACTCTGGGGCCAACGTCCTGACTTTC
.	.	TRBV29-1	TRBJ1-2	CSVEDLPAPYGYTF	TGCAGCGTTGAAGATCTTCCTGCTCCCTATGGCTACACCTTC